A selection of T cell receptor beta chains follows, all from one sample in a study of blood T cell repertoires in COVID-19. The protocol was immunoSEQ multiplex PCR, while the TCRdb copy is restricted to in-frame clones and leaves out a portion. The data contain about 87,000 clones, about 82% of them singletons. Sequencing was performed on peripheral blood. The receptors originated from a human donor in a cohort sampled during active COVID-19. CDR3s leave out the opening cysteine and the closing phenylalanine or tryptophan. Fields, in order: J gene, clone size, CDR3 length, V gene, CDR3 protein. Some rows have no size entry. The others give once, few or many, or a class for an expanded clone.

TRBJ2-1 . 13 TRBV27 ASRLTSWLYDEQF
TRBJ2-2 . 14 TRBV6-5 ASSYGMTGSTGELF
TRBJ1-6 once 12 TRBV5-1 ASSSDEGLGPLH
TRBJ1-1 . 10 TRBV5-6 ASSFAMTEAF
TRBJ1-2 . 15 TRBV4-3 ASSTSSGTGRVLGYT
TRBJ2-3 . 10 TRBV10-3 ATGDRLDTQY
TRBJ2-1 many 14 TRBV11-2 ASSPQAGGPYNEQF
TRBJ2-1 . 14 TRBV4-2 ASSQVGGSSYNEQF
TRBJ2-7 . 12 TRBV9 ASSVAGGPGEQY
TRBJ2-7 . 12 TRBV19 ASSLGGHRDEQY
TRBJ2-3 . 11 TRBV7-2 ASSWLARDTQY
TRBJ2-1 . 12 TRBV10-3 AISGLGSNREQF
TRBJ2-7 . 14 TRBV11-2 ASSPGTSGGAGEQY
TRBJ2-1 . 11 TRBV5-4 ASSLTGVNEQF
TRBJ2-7 . 10 TRBV20-1 SASFQNYEQY
TRBJ2-7 . 12 TRBV29-1 SAILEKGGYEQY
TRBJ1-5 . 12 TRBV6-2/TRBV6-3 ASSYHRADQPQH
TRBJ2-1 . 10 TRBV5-8 ASSLGLNEQF
TRBJ2-2 . 12 TRBV2 ASSATGETGELF
TRBJ1-2 . 9 TRBV6-5 ASRGQGGYT
TRBJ2-7 few 13 TRBV5-5 ASSLVSTAGYEQY
TRBJ2-7 . 13 TRBV28 ASSLRTSGSFEQY
TRBJ1-1 . 12 TRBV11-1 ASSPRTGHTEAF
TRBJ2-5 . 13 TRBV9 ASSVDYTGAETQY
TRBJ2-1 . 13 TRBV2 ASSDGTPLYNEQF
TRBJ2-1 few 13 TRBV7-9 ASSQRDSTYNEQF
TRBJ2-1 . 13 TRBV6-6 ASNPRGLTYNEQF
TRBJ2-7 few 12 TRBV19 ASSRMADSYEQY
TRBJ1-1 . 10 TRBV20-1 SASGDSSEAF
TRBJ2-1 . 14 TRBV30 AWSLDRLVGYNEQF
TRBJ1-2 . 13 TRBV7-9 ASSLVTGGIYGYT
TRBJ2-1 . 12 TRBV7-6 ASSLGIAWDEQF
TRBJ1-2 . 11 TRBV29-1 SVLPGGGYGYT
TRBJ2-3 . 14 TRBV6-1 ASSEQEDISTDTQY
TRBJ1-2 . 13 TRBV4-1 ASSQGQGEGYGYT
TRBJ2-2 . 13 TRBV10-3 AISGTGGDTGELF
TRBJ2-7 . 9 TRBV6-2/TRBV6-3 ASSSPAGRN
TRBJ2-7 . 11 TRBV6-6 ASTPRTGEGQY
TRBJ2-1 many 13 TRBV6-2/TRBV6-3 ASSVGTSSYNEQF
TRBJ1-3 few 13 TRBV7-2 ASSFDRNSGNTIY
TRBJ2-3 . 13 TRBV5-4 ASSPLGGDPDTQY
TRBJ1-1 . 10 TRBV29-1 SDVRQGAAAF
TRBJ1-2 . 13 TRBV3-1/TRBV3-2 ASSPEPGHPYGYT
TRBJ2-4 . 12 TRBV5-1 ASSLSGEKNIQY